These 13 T cell receptor beta chains came from one sample sequenced in a study of blood T cell repertoires in COVID-19. The data were produced by immunoSEQ multiplex PCR, yet TCRdb's version contains in-frame clones alone and is incomplete. The table records under 350,000 clones, 80% to 90% of them present only once. The sample taken for sequencing was peripheral blood. The receptors come from a woman between 50 and 59 years old who had recovered from COVID-19.

This clone was seen only once. V gene TRBV7-2 combines with J gene TRBJ2-1; TRBD2 is a possible D gene (5 bases). V dropped 4 bases and J dropped 4 bases, with 17 bases sitting between them. The germline CDR1 and CDR2 sequences are SGHTA and FQGNSA. CDR3 length: 16 residues. The CDR3 reads CASSSLAGDTYNEQFF. Written as DNA, the CDR3 is TGTGCCAGCAGCTCCCTGGCGGGCGACACTTACAATGAGCAGTTCTTC.

The V gene is TRBV14, the J gene TRBJ1-6; D perhaps matches TRBD1 (5 bases). With 1 base removed from V and 4 bases from J, the gap between germline ends came to 8 bases. Germline V lookup: CDR1 SGHDN, CDR2 FVKESK. This CDR3 has 15 residues. Here the CDR3 DNA reads TGTGCCAGCAGCCAAGGGGGCACTTATAATTCACCCCTCCACTTT. As protein: CASSQGGTYNSPLHF.

The genes are TRBV7-8 and TRBJ1-1, with D tentatively TRBD1 (5 bases). The CDR3 has 14 amino acids. Germline V CDR1 and CDR2: SGHVS, FQNEAQ. V was shortened by 0 bases and J by 2 bases, with 7 bases between the two germline ends. In DNA form, the CDR3 reads TGTGCCAGCAGCTTAGCTGGGGCCAACACTGAAGCTTTCTTT. This translates into CASSLAGANTEAFF.

V gene TRBV27 combines with J gene TRBJ1-2; 9 bases map to TRBD1. The CDR3 is 13 amino acids. With V trimmed by 6 bases and J by 7 bases, 6 bases remained unmatched. Per germline, CDR1 MNHEY and CDR2 SMNVEV (reference sequence). This chain's CDR3 is CASRQQGAVGYTF. DNA of the CDR3: TGTGCCAGCAGACAACAGGGGGCGGTTGGCTACACCTTC.

This chain joins TRBV5-1 and TRBJ1-2; 7 positions agree with TRBD1. V lost 2 bases and J lost 4; bases outside the gene matches: 5. Germline assignment: CDR1 SGHRS and CDR2 YFSETQ. The CDR3 totals 14 residues. CDR3 amino acids: CASSLRTGGYGYTF. The CDR3 DNA reads TGCGCCAGCAGCTTAAGGACAGGAGGCTATGGCTACACCTTC.

This chain links TRBV19 with TRBJ2-4; 11 bases map to TRBD2. This CDR3 region has 17 residues. Germline values: CDR1 LNHDA, CDR2 SQIVND (reference sequence). The trim removed 1 base at V and 2 bases at J, leaving 4 bases unmatched. CDR3: CASSIGLAGGSKNIQYF. The CDR3 DNA reads as TGTGCCAGTAGTATAGGTCTAGCGGGAGGCTCCAAAAACATTCAGTACTTC.

The J gene is TRBJ2-1, the V gene TRBV4-1, with TRBD2 matching over 10 bases. Trimming cost V 2 bases and J 2 bases; bases outside gene matches: 9. Germline values: CDR1 MGHRA, CDR2 YSYEKL. The CDR3 contains 18 residues. This CDR3 is CASSQQAGGAPPYNEQFF. The CDR3 DNA is TGCGCCAGCAGCCAACAAGCGGGGGGGGCTCCCCCCTACAATGAGCAGTTCTTC.

This sequence joins TRBV7-2 and TRBJ2-1; D not certain. This CDR3 spans 15 amino acids. Germline loops: CDR1 SGHTA, CDR2 FQGNSA. The germline V and J ends were trimmed by 4 bases and 5 bases, with 15 bases remaining between them. DNA of the CDR3: TGTGCCAGCAGCTATAACCGACTGGCCAACAATGAGCAGTTCTTC. This codes for CASSYNRLANNEQFF.

Note on this clone: Mismatch with germline at one junction end may stem from a read error. V is TRBV2 and J is TRBJ2-5; possible D gene TRBD2, 6 bases. The CDR3 sequence is 14 residues long. In germline, CDR1 is SNHLY, CDR2 FYNNEI. The chain's CDR3 is CASTTRRAQGTQYF. The CDR3 nucleotides read TGTGCCAGCACTACACGGAGGGCCCAAGGGACCCAGTACTTC.

CDR3 DNA: TGTGCCAGCAGTCCCCGCGGACAGGGAACCTACGAGCAGTACTTC. Protein: CASSPRGQGTYEQYF. The chain carries TRBV6-2 or TRBV6-3 and TRBJ2-7; the match to TRBD1 covers 8 bases. The V segment lost 5 bases and the J segment 2 bases; nucleotides outside the gene matches: 8. The germline V gene has CDR1 MNHEY and CDR2 SVGEGT. This CDR3 region has 15 residues.

The genes are TRBV19 and TRBJ2-1; 7 bases agree with TRBD1. CDR1 LNHDA and CDR2 SQIVND come from the germline V gene (reference sequence). Trimming at V came to 1 base and at J to 2 bases, leaving 5 bases not matched to a gene. CDR3 length: 16 amino acids. CDR3 DNA sequence: TGTGCCAGTAGTATAGCTGGGACAGCGACCTACAATGAGCAGTTCTTC. This gives the protein CASSIAGTATYNEQFF.

The V call is TRBV7-9, the J call TRBJ1-1, with 10 bases identical to TRBD1. V gave up 3 bases and J gave up 1 base; unmatched junction bases: 5. Germline CDR1 SEHNR, CDR2 FQNEAQ (reference sequence). CDR3 size: 16 residues. In DNA form, the CDR3 reads TGTGCCAGCAGCTTCACCCGGGACAGGGGGAACACTGAAGCTTTCTTT. Protein: CASSFTRDRGNTEAFF. Full variable domain (remainder filled in from reference TRBV7-9 and TRBJ1-1): DTGVSQNPRHKITKRGQNVTFRCDPISEHNRLYWYRQTLGQGPEFLTYFQNEAQLEKSRLLSDRFSAERPKGSFSTLEIQRTEQGDSAMYLCASSFTRDRGNTEAFFGQGTRLTVV.

This sequence joins TRBV5-1 and TRBJ1-2, with D maybe TRBD1 (6 bases). V was trimmed by 4 bases and J by 7 bases, leaving 14 bases between them. The CDR3 covers 13 residues. Germline CDR1 reads SGHRS; CDR2 reads YFSETQ. CDR3 sequence (DNA): TGCGCCAGCAGCCCACCAGGGGTTCTTGGCTACACCTTC. Translation gives CASSPPGVLGYTF.